This T cell receptor (beta chain) was identified in a study of T cell repertoires in cytomegalovirus infection. Study information: Public signatures in TCR beta pointed to CMV infection and matching HLA type. General study results and limits: Cumulative public TCR beta family frequency identified CMV carriers with the relevant HLA.

One entry per CDR3 protein, called by TCRdb with MiXCR from the reads. This table has some 700,000 distinct CDR3 sequences, roughly 30% appearing once. In its sample, this clonotype was seen a few times. Its antigen is not known. V lost 5 bases and J lost 1, with 8 bases in between. Germline V gene sequence: CDR1 MNHNY, CDR2 SVGAGI (reference sequence). The CDR3 runs to 13 residues. Source: cultured PBMCs, taken from culture after CMV antigen stimulation. This chain links TRBV6-6 with TRBJ1-1; D call uncertain. The sequence derives from a human donor in good health (CMV status not recorded). Some clones in this sample may be carry-over from other donors' samples. Here the CDR3 DNA reads TGTGCCAGCAGTGAGAAAAGGAACACTGAAGCTTTCTTT. Its translation: CASSEKRNTEAFF.